The source of this T cell receptor (beta chain) is a study of T cells in women clearing cervical HPV infection. Study overall: Cases' blood sampling followed lesion detection by median around 150 days (90 to 200).

TCRdb's table, derived via immunoSEQ multiplex PCR, lists solely in-frame clones and lacks some. This sample's table reports more than 45,000 clones. V was trimmed by 5 bases and J by 3 bases, leaving 23 bases between them. Germline V CDR1 and CDR2: KGHSH, LQKENI. The CDR3 loop spans 17 amino acids. Concerning this clone itself: The read falls 3 residues short of the CDR3 end, and the missing part is taken from the germline J gene.

The sample consisted of blood buffy coat. This clonotype was sampled from a woman between 18 and 69 years old with a cervical HPV16 infection that either progressed to CIN3+ or cleared (not recorded which). The chain combines TRBV18 with TRBJ2-7; TRBD2 might be the D (5 bases). CDR3 DNA (partial): TGTGCCAGCTCAGCGGGTACGGGTGGGCCGGTGGGCTACGAG. Protein sequence: CASSAGTGGPVGYE. From start to end, the CDR3 is CASSAGTGGPVGYEQYF.